This T cell receptor beta chain is drawn from a study of glioma-infiltrating T cells after dendritic cell vaccination. Study overall: Glioblastoma patients came from Phase I and II dendritic cell vaccination trials.

Only in-frame clones appear in the TCRdb table, and some are missing; sequencing was by immunoSEQ multiplex PCR. The sample has just under 85,000 clones; roughly 90% are singletons. Blood PBMC samples: pre-vaccination, two weeks post third vaccination, and at tumor progression. Whole-study findings and limits: Few patients contributed both blood and tumor specimens.

Germline V CDR1 and CDR2: SGHRS, YFSETQ. The CDR3 runs 14 residues. V lost 0 bases, J lost 1 base, and 0 bases stayed unmatched. A remark on this clone: Its antigen is unidentified.

V is TRBV5-1 and J is TRBJ2-5; TRBD2 matches at 7 bases. The TCR originated in a human donor with glioblastoma. Sequencing was performed on blood, taken before dendritic cell vaccination. The CDR3 sequence is CASSLGGGQETQYF. The CDR3, as DNA: TGCGCCAGCAGCTTGGGGGGGGGCCAAGAGACCCAGTACTTC.